What follows describes a single TCR beta chain. The same CDR3 is also encoded by other DNA sequences in this sample. The entry originates in a study of blood T cell repertoires in COVID-19. At the level of the study: Sites in the United States, Italy and Spain provided acute and convalescent COVID-19 samples. Nucleic acid was either cDNA or gDNA, and it came from T cells, B-cell-depleted T cells, or PBMCs.

In the original workflow: Estimated nucleated cell counts came from reference gene primer amplification. Produced via immunoSEQ multiplex PCR; TCRdb's table is partial and in-frame only. Clone size and V and J calls were adopted from that table, with D and trimming inferred from the DNA. The profile shows around 280,000 clones, roughly 80% of them singletons. The CDR3 length is 15 residues. J was trimmed by 7 bases and V by 1 base; bases with no gene match: 7. The germline CDR1 and CDR2 sequences are SGHTA and FQGNSA. The source material was peripheral blood. This chain joins TRBV7-2 and TRBJ1-5; 7 bases line up with TRBD1. The TCR comes from a woman between 50 and 59 years old with active or convalescent COVID-19. The CDR3 reads CASSLVGQGGQPQHF. The DNA of the CDR3 is TGTGCCAGCAGCTTAGTAGGCCAGGGGGGCCAGCCCCAGCATTTT.